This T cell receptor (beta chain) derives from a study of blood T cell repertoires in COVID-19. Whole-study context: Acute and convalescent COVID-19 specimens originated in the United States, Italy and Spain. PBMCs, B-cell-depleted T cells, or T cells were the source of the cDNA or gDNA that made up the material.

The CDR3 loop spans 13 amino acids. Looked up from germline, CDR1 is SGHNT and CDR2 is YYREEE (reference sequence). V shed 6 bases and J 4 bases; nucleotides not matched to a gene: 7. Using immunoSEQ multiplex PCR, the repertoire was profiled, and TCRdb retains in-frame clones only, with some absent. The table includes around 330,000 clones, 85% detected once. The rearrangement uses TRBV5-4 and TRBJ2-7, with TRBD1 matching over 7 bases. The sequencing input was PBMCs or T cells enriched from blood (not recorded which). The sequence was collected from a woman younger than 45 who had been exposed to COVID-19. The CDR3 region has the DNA TGTGCCAGCACCAAACAGGGGTTTTACGAGCAGTACTTC. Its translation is CASTKQGFYEQYF.